The rows below give T cell receptor beta chains drawn from one sample of a study of blood T cell repertoires in COVID-19. Produced via immunoSEQ multiplex PCR; TCRdb's table is partial and in-frame only. The sample includes about 230,000 clones, about nine tenths of them seen just once. Sequenced input: peripheral blood. These receptors were collected from a man aged 45-65 years with COVID-19, enrolled during active disease. Each CDR3 is given with its conserved first and last residue. D genes are given only for firm matches. For some rows the clone size is stated as once, few or many, or as a class when expanded; others skip it.

DNA	CDR3	J	V	size	D
TGCGCCAGTTTTCAGCGGGGAACCACAGATACGCAGTATTTT	CASFQRGTTDTQYF	TRBJ2-3	TRBV5-1	NA	TRBD2
TGTGCCAGCTCACCGTTCGAGGGGGCAGTAGGGTACGAGCAGTACTTC	CASSPFEGAVGYEQYF	TRBJ2-7	TRBV18	NA	TRBD1
TGTGCCAGCAGCCCCCCGGGACAGGGAGGTGAAAAACTGTTTTTT	CASSPPGQGGEKLFF	TRBJ1-4	TRBV4-2	NA	TRBD1
TGCGCCAGCAGCCAAGATTTGGTCGGGACAGGGGTTGTCGGTGAGCAGTTCTTC	CASSQDLVGTGVVGEQFF	TRBJ2-1	TRBV4-3	NA	TRBD1
TGCGCCAGCAGCCCAAGAGTCGGGATTAATGAAAAACTGTTTTTT	CASSPRVGINEKLFF	TRBJ1-4	TRBV4-3	NA	NA
TGCGCCAGCAGCCAATTGGGGCGGCAAGAGACCCAGTACTTC	CASSQLGRQETQYF	TRBJ2-5	TRBV4-1	once	NA
TGTGCCAGCTCACCAGAGACAGCGATCGTGAACACTGAAGCTTTCTTT	CASSPETAIVNTEAFF	TRBJ1-1	TRBV18	NA	NA
TGTGCCAGCAGTCCCGGGACTAGCGGGAGGGCATCAGATACGCAGTATTTT	CASSPGTSGRASDTQYF	TRBJ2-3	TRBV2	NA	TRBD2
TGTGCCACCTCAACTACTCGTCGGTCCTACAATGAGCAGTTCTTC	CATSTTRRSYNEQFF	TRBJ2-1	TRBV10-3	NA	NA
TGTGCCACCAGCAAACGACAGGGAACCTACGAGCAGTACTTC	CATSKRQGTYEQYF	TRBJ2-7	TRBV15	NA	TRBD1
TGCGCCAGCAGCCAGGGCCCCTCCAATCAGCCCCAGCATTTT	CASSQGPSNQPQHF	TRBJ1-5	TRBV5-1	NA	NA
TGTGCCACCAGCAGAGATTATGGTCACAGGGTTGGTGCACCCCTCCACTTT	CATSRDYGHRVGAPLHF	TRBJ1-6	TRBV15	NA	NA
TGCGCCAGCAGCCCGACGGACAAGCCCCAGCATTTT	CASSPTDKPQHF	TRBJ1-5	TRBV5-1	NA	NA
TGTGCCAGCAGTCAGCGGGAGGTCTACAATGAGCAGTTCTTC	CASSQREVYNEQFF	TRBJ2-1	TRBV6-5	NA	TRBD2
TGTGCCAGCAGTCCGGACAGGGTACGAGGGGAGCAGTACTTC	CASSPDRVRGEQYF	TRBJ2-7	TRBV27	NA	TRBD1
TGTGCCAGCAGGACTAGCGGGAACGATGAGCAGTTCTTC	CASRTSGNDEQFF	TRBJ2-1	TRBV2	NA	TRBD2
TGTGCCAGCAGCGTCCAGGGGGCGCGTGGACAAGAGACCCAGTACTTC	CASSVQGARGQETQYF	TRBJ2-5	TRBV9	NA	TRBD1
TGTGCCAGCAGCTTATTCATCGGACTCCCGTCTACCGAGCAGTACTTC	CASSLFIGLPSTEQYF	TRBJ2-7	TRBV7-2	NA	NA
TGTGCCATCAGTGAAGTAGGGGGCGAATTGGGCAATCAGCCCCAGCATTTT	CAISEVGGELGNQPQHF	TRBJ1-5	TRBV10-3	NA	TRBD1
TGTGCCAGTAGTATACAAGGGACAGGGTCCTACGAGCAGTACTTC	CASSIQGTGSYEQYF	TRBJ2-7	TRBV19	NA	TRBD1
TGTGCCATCAGTCCACACGAACCGGGACAGGGTAATTCACCCCTCCACTTT	CAISPHEPGQGNSPLHF	TRBJ1-6	TRBV10-3	NA	TRBD1
TGTGCCAGCAGTGAGGCGGATCAGCACATCCGAGAGACCCAGTACTTC	CASSEADQHIRETQYF	TRBJ2-5	TRBV6-1	NA	NA
TGTGCCAGCAGTGAAGAGGTCCAGGGCTTCTGGAATGAGCAGTTCTTC	CASSEEVQGFWNEQFF	TRBJ2-1	TRBV6-1	NA	NA
TGTGCCAGCAGTGATTCGTCTAGCGGCTACAATGAGCAGTTCTTC	CASSDSSSGYNEQFF	TRBJ2-1	TRBV2	NA	TRBD2
TGTGCCAGCAGCCAAGCCGGCGGGACTAGTTATGCCGGGGAGCTGTTTTTT	CASSQAGGTSYAGELFF	TRBJ2-2	TRBV3-1/TRBV3-2	NA	TRBD2
TGTGCCAGCAGCCCTCTGGCGGGATTTGGCTACGAGCAGTACTTC	CASSPLAGFGYEQYF	TRBJ2-7	TRBV3-1/TRBV3-2	NA	NA
TGCACCAGCACCCCCCTTTCCGCAGGGCCCTACGAGCAGTACTTC	CTSTPLSAGPYEQYF	TRBJ2-7	TRBV1	NA	NA
TGTGCCACCAGGACAGGCTACTCTGGAAACACCATATATTTT	CATRTGYSGNTIYF	TRBJ1-3	TRBV10-3	NA	TRBD1
TGCGCCAGCAGCTTGGAAGGAGGAGGGCTCTCCTACAATGAGCAGTTCTTC	CASSLEGGGLSYNEQFF	TRBJ2-1	TRBV5-1	NA	NA